Shown below are 32 T cell receptor beta chains from a single sample sequenced in a study of cytomegalovirus exposure and HLA in healthy donors. Use of 60 Vbeta and 13 Jbeta primers characterized the PCR. This table comes from immunoSEQ multiplex PCR, and its TCRdb copy is limited to in-frame clones, with some not included. This sample has about 130,000 clones, with around 82% found just once. The sequenced sample was PBMCs. The receptors shown here come from a man aged 25-45 years in good health and CMV-seropositive.

The CDR3: CASSRRRTGQETQYF. The CDR3 DNA follows: TGTGCCAGCAGCCGAAGACGGACAGGCCAAGAGACCCAGTACTTC. The chain uses TRBV27 and TRBJ2-5; 7 nucleotides match TRBD1. Trimming removed 6 bases from V and 1 base from J; junction bases left unmatched: 8. The germline V gene has CDR1 MNHEY and CDR2 SMNVEV (reference sequence). The CDR3 is made up of 15 amino acids.

V gene TRBV5-1 combines with J gene TRBJ2-7, with 11 positions matching TRBD1. CDR1 is SGHRS and CDR2 is YFSETQ in the germline V gene. V shed 3 bases and J 5 bases; nucleotides not matched to a gene: 4. This CDR3 contains 14 residues. CDR3 DNA sequence: TGCGCCAGCAGCTCCCGGACAGGGGGCGACGAGCAGTACTTC. This codes for CASSSRTGGDEQYF. The whole variable domain, filled in from reference TRBV5-1 and TRBJ2-7, reads KAGVTQTPRYLIKTRGQQVTLSCSPISGHRSVSWYQQTPGQGLQFLFEYFSETQRNKGNFPGRFSGRQFSNSRSEMNVSTLELGDSALYLCASSSRTGGDEQYFGPGTRLTVT.

The chain employs TRBV7-9 and TRBJ2-2, with 12 positions matching TRBD1. CDR3 size: 18 residues. Germline values: CDR1 SEHNR, CDR2 FQNEAQ (reference sequence). V shed 4 bases and J 6 bases; nucleotides not matched to a gene: 12. CDR3 in DNA: TGTGCCAGCAGCTCCTGGGCGGGGACAGGGGGCGCCTCCGGGGAGCTGTTTTTT. Translating it yields CASSSWAGTGGASGELFF. The entire variable domain, with the rest obtained from reference TRBV7-9 and TRBJ2-2, is as follows: DTGVSQNPRHKITKRGQNVTFRCDPISEHNRLYWYRQTLGQGPEFLTYFQNEAQLEKSRLLSDRFSAERPKGSFSTLEIQRTEQGDSAMYLCASSSWAGTGGASGELFFGEGSRLTVL.

CDR3 sequence: CASSISSYEQYF. CDR3 nucleotides: TGTGCCAGTAGTATTTCTTCCTACGAGCAGTACTTC. The J gene is TRBJ2-7, the V gene TRBV19, with no clear D. Trimming pared 3 bases from V and 1 base from J, leaving 4 bases between. The CDR3 is made up of 12 amino acids. The germline V gene encodes CDR1 LNHDA and CDR2 SQIVND (reference sequence). Full variable domain (remainder filled in from reference TRBV19 and TRBJ2-7): DGGITQSPKYLFRKEGQNVTLSCEQNLNHDAMYWYRQDPGQGLRLIYYSQIVNDFQKGDIAEGYSVSREKKESFPLTVTSAQKNPTAFYLCASSISSYEQYFGPGTRLTVT.

The sample holds one count of this clone. The genes are TRBV4-1 and TRBJ1-1; the D gene is possibly TRBD1 (5 bases). Germline V gene sequence: CDR1 MGHRA, CDR2 YSYEKL. CDR3 length: 14 amino acids. Trimming pared 1 base from V and 3 bases from J, leaving 9 bases between. CDR3 residues: CASSQGFRDTEAFF. CDR3 nucleotides: TGCGCCAGCAGCCAAGGTTTCAGGGACACTGAAGCTTTCTTT.

The V call is TRBV4-2, the J call TRBJ1-2; D gene uncertain. The CDR3 is made up of 14 amino acids. The V and J ends lost 0 bases and 7 bases respectively, with 12 bases between them. Germline CDR1 is LGHNA and CDR2 is YNFKEQ. Here the CDR3 DNA reads TGTGCCAGCAGCCAAGATCGCGGCGGGTCTGGCTACACCTTC. Amino acids: CASSQDRGGSGYTF.

J is TRBJ2-5 and V is TRBV5-5; 10 nucleotides align to TRBD2. The CDR3 extends over 16 amino acids. CDR1 is SGHKS and CDR2 is YYEKEE in the germline V gene (reference sequence). Unmatched junction bases numbered 7, after V lost 0 bases and J lost 5 bases. The CDR3 loop reads CASSLGASGSRETQYF. CDR3 nucleotides: TGTGCCAGCAGCTTGGGGGCTAGCGGGAGTAGGGAGACCCAGTACTTC. The full variable domain, with the rest looked up from reference TRBV5-5 and TRBJ2-5, is DAGVTQSPTHLIKTRGQQVTLRCSPISGHKSVSWYQQVLGQGPQFIFQYYEKEERGRGNFPDRFSARQFPNYSSELNVNALLLGDSALYLCASSLGASGSRETQYFGPGTRLLVL.

This rearrangement joins TRBV7-2 to TRBJ1-4, with 9 bases matching TRBD1. Germline CDR1 reads SGHTA; CDR2 reads FQGNSA. The CDR3 runs to 15 residues. V lost 5 bases and J lost 6; bases outside the gene matches: 7. Here the CDR3 DNA reads TGTGCCAGCAGCCCTGATGGGACAGGGCATGAAAAACTGTTTTTT. The encoded protein is CASSPDGTGHEKLFF. Full variable domain (missing parts from reference TRBV7-2 and TRBJ1-4): GAGVSQSPSNKVTEKGKDVELRCDPISGHTALYWYRQSLGQGLEFLIYFQGNSAPDKSGLPSDRFSAERTGGSVSTLTIQRTQQEDSAVYLCASSPDGTGHEKLFFGSGTQLSVL.

The chain has TRBV27 and TRBJ1-3; 7 nucleotides match TRBD1. J lost 1 base, V lost 6 bases, and 3 bases had no gene match. This CDR3 is built from 14 residues. Germline values: CDR1 MNHEY, CDR2 SMNVEV (reference sequence). CDR3 sequence reads: CASRSGGSGNTIYF. The DNA for the CDR3 is TGTGCCAGCAGGTCAGGGGGTTCTGGAAACACCATATATTTT.

The count of this clone is one. The chain is built from TRBV5-1 and TRBJ1-1; 10 bases match TRBD1. The CDR3 length is 15 residues. Germline CDR1 SGHRS, CDR2 YFSETQ. The J segment lost 0 bases and the V segment lost 4 bases, leaving 3 bases of the junction unmatched. For the CDR3, the DNA is TGCGCCAGCAGCCCGGGACAGGGGATGAACACTGAAGCTTTCTTT. Residues: CASSPGQGMNTEAFF.

The chain links TRBV5-5 to TRBJ2-1, with D possibly being TRBD2 (7 bases). Trimming stripped 4 bases from V and 0 bases from J, with 20 bases between. The CDR3 is 18 amino acids. Looked up from germline, CDR1 is SGHKS and CDR2 is YYEKEE (reference sequence). CDR3 sequence: CASSATRGASFSYNEQFF. The CDR3 DNA reads TGTGCCAGCAGCGCAACTCGGGGGGCCTCCTTCTCCTACAATGAGCAGTTCTTC.

Only a few counts were recorded for this clone. The gene calls are TRBV28 and TRBJ1-1; no firm D call. Between the trimmed V and J ends, which lost 3 bases and 9 bases, there was a span of 14 bases. The CDR3 loop spans 13 amino acids. Germline-derived CDR1 and CDR2 are MDHEN and SYDVKM. The CDR3 nucleotides are TGTGCCAGCAGTTTCCCGACCGGGAAGAAAGCTTTCTTT. Protein: CASSFPTGKKAFF.

This clone was detected a few times. The rearrangement joins TRBV7-9 to TRBJ2-2; 9 bases agree with TRBD1. The germline CDR1 and CDR2 sequences are SEHNR and FQNEAQ (reference sequence). Unmatched junction bases numbered 3, after V lost 9 bases and J lost 1 base. CDR3 length: 14 amino acids. CDR3 protein: CARGQGLNTGELFF. CDR3 coding DNA: TGTGCCAGGGGACAGGGACTGAACACCGGGGAGCTGTTTTTT.

This clone was detected only once. The chain combines TRBV10-3 with TRBJ2-7; 9 bases fit TRBD2. The J segment lost 7 bases and the V segment lost 3 bases, leaving 4 bases of the junction unmatched. This CDR3 region has 13 residues. Germline CDR1 reads ENHRY; CDR2 reads SYGVKD. This CDR3 is CAISEGTSWEQYF. The CDR3 DNA follows: TGTGCCATCAGTGAAGGGACTAGCTGGGAGCAGTACTTC.

The chain joins TRBV5-1 to TRBJ1-1; D is unresolved. V was pared by 4 bases and J by 8 bases, with 15 bases between. The CDR3 has 13 amino acids. Germline CDR1 reads SGHRS; CDR2 reads YFSETQ. The CDR3 loop is CASSPVGAAEAFF. As DNA, the CDR3 is TGCGCCAGCAGCCCCGTGGGAGCGGCGGAAGCTTTCTTT.

This clone was counted only a few times. This chain links TRBV28 with TRBJ2-7, with TRBD2 identical over 14 bases. Germline assignment: CDR1 MDHEN and CDR2 SYDVKM. The V and J ends lost 4 bases and 4 bases, in that order; junction bases with no gene match: 6. The CDR3 runs to 16 residues. This chain's CDR3 is CASSYRGTSGRYEQYF. CDR3 DNA sequence: TGTGCCAGCAGTTACCGTGGGACTAGCGGGAGATACGAGCAGTACTTC.

V usage is TRBV11-3 and J usage is TRBJ1-1, with 10 bases identical to TRBD1. This CDR3 has 15 residues. V lost 6 bases, J lost 3 bases, and 7 bases stayed unmatched. Germline loops: CDR1 SGHNT, CDR2 YENEEA. The CDR3 here is CASSRQGASDTEAFF. The CDR3 DNA reads TGTGCCAGCAGTCGACAGGGGGCCTCTGACACTGAAGCTTTCTTT.

The chain recombines TRBV29-1 with TRBJ1-5, with no clear D. CDR1 and CDR2 from the germline V gene are SQVTM and ANQGSEA. V was shortened by 2 bases and J by 5 bases, with 10 bases between the two germline ends. The CDR3 runs to 13 residues. The CDR3, as DNA: TGCAGCGTTGAAATGTCCGGGGATCAGCCCCAGCATTTT. Its translation is CSVEMSGDQPQHF.

The V gene is TRBV7-9, the J gene TRBJ1-1; 8 nucleotides line up with TRBD1. The V and J ends lost 1 base and 5 bases, in that order; junction bases with no gene match: 6. The germline CDR1 and CDR2 sequences are SEHNR and FQNEAQ (reference sequence). The CDR3 covers 15 residues. This CDR3 is CASSLGRQGFTEAFF. As DNA, the CDR3 is TGTGCCAGCAGCTTAGGGCGACAGGGGTTTACTGAAGCTTTCTTT.

This CDR3 reads CSVAVMGGGANVLTF. CDR3 nucleotides: TGCAGCGTGGCGGTCATGGGAGGTGGGGCCAACGTCCTGACTTTC. This sequence joins TRBV29-1 and TRBJ2-6, with D tentatively TRBD2 (6 bases). Germline loops: CDR1 SQVTM, CDR2 ANQGSEA. V lost 6 bases, J lost 3 bases, and 15 bases lay in between. This CDR3 has 15 residues.

V and J are TRBV28 and TRBJ2-7; D is undetermined. V was cut by 6 bases and J by 7 bases, with 10 bases left in between. Germline lookup yields CDR1 MDHEN and CDR2 SYDVKM. The CDR3 contains 11 residues. In nucleotides, the CDR3 is TGTGCCAGCAGCCCTACTTTTGAGCAGTACTTC. Residues: CASSPTFEQYF.

This sequence joins TRBV28 and TRBJ2-1; TRBD2 aligns across 11 bases. The CDR3 totals 16 residues. CDR1 MDHEN and CDR2 SYDVKM come from the germline V gene. With V trimmed by 3 bases and J by 0 bases, 1 base remained unmatched. The CDR3 here is CASSFTSGSSYNEQFF. The CDR3 region has the DNA TGTGCCAGCAGTTTTACTAGCGGGAGCTCCTACAATGAGCAGTTCTTC.

In its sample, this clone was seen a few times. The chain employs TRBV9 and TRBJ2-1, with TRBD1 matching over 8 bases. Trimming took 5 bases from V and 6 from J; bases not matched to a gene: 13. The germline V gene encodes CDR1 SGDLS and CDR2 YYNGEE. CDR3 length: 16 amino acids. The CDR3 bases are TGTGCCAGCAGAGGTCCCGGGACAGGACAGAGCAATGAGCAGTTCTTC. This encodes CASRGPGTGQSNEQFF.

The rearrangement links TRBV16 to TRBJ2-5, with D unresolved. V shed 0 bases and J shed 3 bases, with 11 bases lying between them. In germline, CDR1 is KGHSY, CDR2 FQNENV. The CDR3 loop spans 15 amino acids. The CDR3 nucleotides read TGTGCCAGCAGCCAATCTTGGAGTAGGAAAGAGACCCAGTACTTC. This sequence encodes CASSQSWSRKETQYF.

This sequence joins TRBV6-5 and TRBJ2-7; D is undetermined. V was clipped by 2 bases and J by 3 bases, with 8 bases between them. The V gene's germline CDR1 is MNHEY and CDR2 SVGAGI. The CDR3 length is 13 residues. The CDR3 region has the DNA TGTGCCAGCAGTTACGGAGAGGTCTACGAGCAGTACTTC. Its protein product is CASSYGEVYEQYF.

The chain recombines TRBV28 with TRBJ1-5, with D possibly being TRBD1 (6 bases). The CDR3 runs to 15 residues. Trimming removed 5 bases from V and 7 bases from J, with 18 bases in between. The germline gives CDR1 MDHEN, CDR2 SYDVKM. CDR3: CASSTPDSQGQPQHF. The CDR3 nucleotides read TGTGCCAGCAGTACTCCGGACAGCCAAGGGCAGCCCCAGCATTTT.

V and J are TRBV5-6 and TRBJ1-4, with D perhaps TRBD1 (5 bases). V was trimmed by 3 bases and J by 4 bases, leaving 19 bases between them. This CDR3 is 17 amino acids long. Germline V gene data show CDR1 as SGHDT and CDR2 as YYEEEE. This chain's CDR3 is CASSSTGQNDHNEKLFF. CDR3 coding DNA: TGTGCCAGCAGCTCCACCGGACAAAATGACCATAATGAAAAACTGTTTTTT.

This clone showed up just a few times. J is TRBJ1-5 and V is TRBV29-1, with D possibly being TRBD1 (6 bases). V gave up 5 bases and J gave up 5 bases, with 13 bases separating them. Germline CDR1 reads SQVTM; CDR2 reads ANQGSEA. The CDR3 is made up of 13 amino acids. The DNA of the CDR3 is TGCAGCGTTCGGCAGGGGCCATATCAGCCCCAGCATTTT. Amino acids: CSVRQGPYQPQHF.

A single count supports this clone. The J gene is TRBJ1-1, the V gene TRBV29-1, with 7 bases fitting TRBD1. Germline V gene sequence: CDR1 SQVTM, CDR2 ANQGSEA. The CDR3 covers 13 residues. Germline trimming cut 5 bases from V and 5 bases from J; bases unmatched to any gene: 8. The CDR3 DNA is TGCAGCGTTTTAACAGGGGTGCGTACTGAAGCTTTCTTT. Its translation is CSVLTGVRTEAFF.

The rearrangement uses TRBV28 and TRBJ1-3; TRBD1 matches 7 bases. Germline V CDR1 and CDR2: MDHEN, SYDVKM. Trimming removed 4 bases from V and 4 bases from J; junction bases left unmatched: 7. The CDR3 is 15 residues long. DNA for the CDR3: TGTGCCAGCAGTTCGCTGGGGACAGTCGGAAACACCATATATTTT. It is translated as CASSSLGTVGNTIYF.

The rearrangement uses TRBV28 and TRBJ2-7, with 11 bases fitting TRBD2. CDR3 length: 14 residues. Looked up from germline, CDR1 is MDHEN and CDR2 is SYDVKM. V lost 6 bases and J lost 6; bases outside the gene matches: 7. DNA of the CDR3: TGTGCCAGCAGCGAAATAGCGGGAGGGGTCGAGCAGTACTTC. This encodes CASSEIAGGVEQYF.

The rearrangement uses TRBV27 and TRBJ2-1, with D perhaps TRBD1 (5 bases). Germline V gives CDR1 MNHEY, CDR2 SMNVEV (reference sequence). CDR3 length equals 16 residues. V was clipped by 6 bases and J by 5 bases, with 20 bases between them. CDR3 DNA sequence: TGTGCCAGCAGCCACATTCGGCCCCTCAGGGACAATGAGCAGTTCTTC. This sequence encodes CASSHIRPLRDNEQFF.